This T cell receptor (beta chain) comes out of a study of PD-L1 blockade in urothelial cancer. Looking at the study overall: Blood was tested 3 weeks (second dose) and 6 weeks into treatment.

The CDR3 extends over 17 amino acids. From germline, CDR1 is SGHRS and CDR2 YFSETQ. The V and J ends lost 3 bases and 0 bases, in that order; junction bases with no gene match: 6. Regarding time point: peripheral blood 6 weeks after treatment start. Into every PCR, synthetic TCR analog templates were spiked. Repertoires were generated with immunoSEQ multiplex PCR, while TCRdb's copy carries only in-frame clones and drops some. Of approximately 91,000 clones in the sample, less than 90% are singletons; the top ten hold 8.4%. The material sequenced was PBMCs, taken around atezolizumab (anti-PD-L1) treatment. The TCR comes from a man between 65 and 80 years old with urothelial cancer. The rearrangement links TRBV5-1 to TRBJ2-1, with 10 bases fitting TRBD2. The CDR3 reads CASSSIAGGGSYNEQFF. The CDR3 nucleotides are TGCGCCAGCAGCTCTATAGCGGGGGGCGGCTCCTACAATGAGCAGTTCTTC.